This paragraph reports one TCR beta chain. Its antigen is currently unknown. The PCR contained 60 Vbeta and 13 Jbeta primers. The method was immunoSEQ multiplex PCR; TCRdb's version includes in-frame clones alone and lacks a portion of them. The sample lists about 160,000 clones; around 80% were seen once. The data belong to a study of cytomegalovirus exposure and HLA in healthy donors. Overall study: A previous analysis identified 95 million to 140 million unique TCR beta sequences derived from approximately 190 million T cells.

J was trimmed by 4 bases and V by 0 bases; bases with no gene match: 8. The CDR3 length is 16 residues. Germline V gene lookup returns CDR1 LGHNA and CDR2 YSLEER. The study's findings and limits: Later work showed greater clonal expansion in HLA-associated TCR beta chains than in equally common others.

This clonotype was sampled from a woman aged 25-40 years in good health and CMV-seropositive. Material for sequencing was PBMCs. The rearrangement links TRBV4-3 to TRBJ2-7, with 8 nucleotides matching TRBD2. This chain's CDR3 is CASSQESGGAEYEQYF. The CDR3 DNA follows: TGCGCCAGCAGCCAAGAATCGGGGGGGGCCGAGTACGAGCAGTACTTC.